These 15 T cell receptor beta chains were all obtained from the same sample, sequenced in a study of T-cell memory formation after mild COVID-19. TCRdb fed the 5' RACE reads into MiXCR, producing one record per CDR3 protein. The sample consists of 300,000 to 400,000 distinct CDR3 sequences, roughly 20% of them appearing once. Specimen: PBMCs or a T cell subset sorted from them (not recorded which). Receptors were obtained from an adult woman who had mild COVID-19 (a few samples of this study predate the infection). Cell type and time point are not known.

Only a few counts were recorded for this clonotype. The J gene is TRBJ2-2, the V gene TRBV19, with D uncertain. Trimming left V 1 base short and J 1 base short, with 10 bases between. Looked up from germline, CDR1 is LNHDA and CDR2 is SQIVND (reference sequence). The CDR3 loop spans 16 amino acids. The CDR3 reads CASSIAGTVNTGELFF. CDR3 DNA: TGTGCCAGTAGTATAGCCGGTACAGTGAACACCGGGGAGCTGTTTTTT.

V and J are TRBV5-1 and TRBJ2-7, with TRBD1 as a possible D gene (6 bases). This CDR3 is 13 amino acids long. Germline CDR1 is SGHRS and CDR2 is YFSETQ. Trimming cost V 6 bases and J 2 bases, with 12 bases left between them. CDR3 residues: CASTRQAPYEQYF. CDR3 bases: TGCGCCAGCACCCGACAGGCCCCCTACGAGCAGTACTTC.

This rearrangement joins TRBV7-9 to TRBJ1-1; 8 bases match TRBD1. Trimming at V came to 5 bases and at J to 1 base, leaving 6 bases not matched to a gene. The CDR3 has 15 residues. The germline CDR1 and CDR2 sequences are SEHNR and FQNEAQ (reference sequence). CDR3 amino acids: CASSRSGGQNTEAFF. The CDR3 nucleotides read TGTGCCAGCAGCCGTTCAGGGGGCCAGAACACTGAAGCTTTCTTT.

The rearrangement uses TRBV3-1 and TRBJ2-6, with a weak D call TRBD1 (5 bases). The CDR3 contains 16 residues. Trimming removed 1 base at V and 2 bases at J, with 9 bases between. Germline values: CDR1 LGHDT, CDR2 YNNKEL (reference sequence). CDR3 bases: TGTGCCAGCAGCCAAGGACAGTGGACTGGGGCCAACGTCCTGACTTTC. Protein product: CASSQGQWTGANVLTF. Full variable domain (outside the CDR3, taken from reference TRBV3-1 and TRBJ2-6): DTAVSQTPKYLVTQMGNDKSIKCEQNLGHDTMYWYKQDSKKFLKIMFSYNNKELIINETVPNRFSPKSPDKAHLNLHINSLELGDSAVYFCASSQGQWTGANVLTFGAGSRLTVL.

The chain couples TRBV7-9 to TRBJ1-5; D gene ambiguous. The V end lost 0 bases, the J end lost 9 bases, and 6 bases lay between the germline ends. The CDR3 totals 12 residues. Germline V gives CDR1 SEHNR, CDR2 FQNEAQ (reference sequence). The CDR3 loop is CASSLAGMPQHF. DNA of the CDR3: TGTGCCAGCAGCTTAGCGGGGATGCCCCAGCATTTT.

Ten or more counts support this clonotype. The CDR3 loop reads CASSFNTAIETQYF. The DNA of the CDR3 is TGTGCCAGCAGTTTTAACACGGCGATTGAGACCCAGTACTTC. The chain has TRBV14 and TRBJ2-5; D is unresolved. The CDR3 totals 14 residues. Trimming took off 6 bases at V and 5 bases at J, with 16 bases between the two ends. Germline V gives CDR1 SGHDN, CDR2 FVKESK.

This clonotype was counted only a few times. The rearrangement joins TRBV6-6 to TRBJ1-3; D gene unclear. The CDR3 extends over 12 amino acids. V lost 2 bases and J 8 bases, leaving 7 bases between the germline ends. Per the germline V gene, CDR1 is MNHNY and CDR2 is SVGAGI (reference sequence). CDR3 DNA sequence: TGTGCCAGCAGTTACGTGTTAGACACCATATATTTT. As protein: CASSYVLDTIYF.

The sample holds a few counts of this clonotype. V gene TRBV10-3 combines with J gene TRBJ2-1; 7 nucleotides align to TRBD2. The CDR3 spans 14 residues. Germline loops: CDR1 ENHRY, CDR2 SYGVKD. Trimming took 4 bases from V and 1 from J; bases not matched to a gene: 1. CDR3 loop: CAISGGSSYNEQFF. Written as DNA, the CDR3 is TGTGCCATCAGTGGCGGGAGTTCCTACAATGAGCAGTTCTTC.

This clonotype was seen a few times. The J gene is TRBJ2-1, the V gene TRBV5-1; 13 bases fit TRBD2. The germline V gene encodes CDR1 SGHRS and CDR2 YFSETQ. The CDR3 has 17 residues. V trimming: 4 bases; J trimming: 4 bases; junction bases outside the gene matches: 8. CDR3 region: CASSPGTSGESYNEQFF. CDR3 sequence (DNA): TGCGCCAGCAGCCCCGGGACTAGCGGGGAGAGTTACAATGAGCAGTTCTTC.

This clonotype showed up just a few times. The V and J genes are TRBV7-2 and TRBJ2-3; TRBD2 matches at 9 bases. The CDR3 is 15 amino acids. The germline V gene encodes CDR1 SGHTA and CDR2 FQGNSA. V lost 4 bases to trimming and J lost 2 bases; unmatched junction nucleotides: 4. The CDR3 DNA reads as TGTGCCAGCAGCTCATGGACTAGCGACACAGATACGCAGTATTTT. It translates to CASSSWTSDTDTQYF.

This clonotype was detected only a few times. V is TRBV3-1 and J is TRBJ2-2; D is ambiguous. The CDR3 covers 15 residues. Germline assignment: CDR1 LGHDT and CDR2 YNNKEL (reference sequence). The V end was cut by 4 bases, the J end by 6 bases, with 15 bases between. Written as DNA, the CDR3 is TGTGCCAGCAGCCGTCGGACGGGCGTCCCCGGGGAGCTGTTTTTT. Amino acid sequence: CASSRRTGVPGELFF.

This clonotype has a count of ten or more. The rearrangement joins TRBV7-2 to TRBJ2-3; 7 nucleotides match TRBD1. The germline CDR1 and CDR2 sequences are SGHTA and FQGNSA. The CDR3 runs 13 residues. V trimming: 5 bases; J trimming: 4 bases; junction bases outside the gene matches: 3. The DNA of the CDR3 is TGTGCCAGCAGCCGACAGGGACCAGATACGCAGTATTTT. It specifies CASSRQGPDTQYF.

This clonotype appeared a single time. The J gene is TRBJ2-5, the V gene TRBV10-3; the D call may be TRBD1 or TRBD2 (5 bases each). Germline-derived CDR1 and CDR2 are ENHRY and SYGVKD. Trimming cost V 3 bases and J 5 bases, with 7 bases left between them. The CDR3 covers 12 residues. The CDR3 reads CAISDREETQYF. As DNA, the CDR3 is TGTGCCATCAGTGACAGGGAGGAGACCCAGTACTTC.

In this sample, this clonotype turned up many times. The chain recombines TRBV12-3 or TRBV12-4 with TRBJ2-4; 8 bases are a match to TRBD2. The CDR3 runs to 15 residues. V trimming: 2 bases; J trimming: 6 bases; junction bases outside the gene matches: 6. The CDR3 DNA reads as TGTGCCAGCAGTTTACGGGGGGGCCGGGGAAACATTCAGTACTTC. It yields the protein CASSLRGGRGNIQYF.

This clonotype turned up a few times. The chain couples TRBV7-9 to TRBJ2-1, with TRBD2 identical over 10 bases. In germline, CDR1 is SEHNR, CDR2 FQNEAQ (reference sequence). There are 16 residues in the CDR3. V was pared by 5 bases and J by 4 bases, with 8 bases of the junction left unmatched. In nucleotides, the CDR3 is TGTGCCAGCAGCCACAGACGAGCGGGAGGGTACAATGAGCAGTTCTTC. Translation: CASSHRRAGGYNEQFF.